A single sample gave rise to the 6 T cell receptor beta chains below, sequenced in a study of yellow fever vaccine responses in identical twins. TCRdb redid the calling of the RT-PCR reads with MiXCR, one entry per CDR3 protein. The table includes under 2,500 distinct CDR3 sequences, roughly four fifths detected once. Sequences were derived from T cells from blood (PBMCs), unsorted or a sorted subset (not recorded which), sampled before or after yellow fever vaccination (not recorded which). The receptors originated from a female donor who received the yellow fever vaccine.

This clonotype was observed a single time. The chain uses TRBV7-9 and TRBJ2-7; the D is unclear. CDR1 and CDR2 from the germline V gene are SEHNR and FQNEAQ (reference sequence). V was cut by 5 bases and J by 6 bases, with 8 bases left in between. There are 11 residues in the CDR3. The CDR3 coding sequence is TGTGCCAGCAGCCCCAGCGCCGAGCAGTACTTC. This encodes CASSPSAEQYF.

This chain uses TRBV20-1 with TRBJ2-3; D unclear. The germline V gene has CDR1 DFQATT and CDR2 SNEGSKA (reference sequence). CDR3 length: 15 residues. V was clipped by 0 bases and J by 6 bases, with 16 bases between them. The CDR3 DNA reads TGCAGTGCTAGAGATGGTTACGCCCGGACGGATACGCAGTATTTT. This sequence encodes CSARDGYARTDTQYF.

In this sample, this clonotype turned up once. This chain links TRBV11-2 with TRBJ2-3, with D uncertain. The CDR3 is 13 residues long. Germline V gene sequence: CDR1 SGHAT, CDR2 FQNNGV. The ends were cut back, 3 bases at V and 2 bases at J, with 6 bases in the middle. The CDR3, as DNA: TGTGCCAGCAGCTTTCCGTACACAGATACGCAGTATTTT. Residues: CASSFPYTDTQYF.

The V gene is TRBV10-3, the J gene TRBJ2-1; 7 bases are a match to TRBD2. The CDR3 contains 16 residues. Per the germline V gene, CDR1 is ENHRY and CDR2 is SYGVKD. Losses at the gene ends were 6 bases for V and 7 bases for J; bases not matched to a gene: 15. CDR3 loop: CAISPGRESGLNEQFF. CDR3 nucleotides: TGTGCCATCAGCCCTGGGCGGGAGAGTGGTCTGAATGAGCAGTTCTTC.

The chain is built from TRBV20-1 and TRBJ2-2; weak D call: TRBD1 (5 bases). This CDR3 comprises 13 residues. CDR1 DFQATT and CDR2 SNEGSKA come from the germline V gene (reference sequence). Trimming cost V 4 bases and J 1 base, with 7 bases left between them. This chain's CDR3 is CSAKQGNTGELFF. CDR3 sequence (DNA): TGCAGTGCTAAGCAGGGGAACACCGGGGAGCTGTTTTTT.

This clonotype showed up just a few times. The genes are TRBV11-2 and TRBJ2-1; D ambiguous. Germline CDR1 SGHAT, CDR2 FQNNGV. V was clipped by 3 bases and J by 2 bases, with 8 bases between them. The CDR3 loop spans 14 amino acids. CDR3 in DNA: TGTGCCAGCAGCTTGTCGAGGACCTACAATGAGCAGTTCTTC. It yields the protein CASSLSRTYNEQFF.